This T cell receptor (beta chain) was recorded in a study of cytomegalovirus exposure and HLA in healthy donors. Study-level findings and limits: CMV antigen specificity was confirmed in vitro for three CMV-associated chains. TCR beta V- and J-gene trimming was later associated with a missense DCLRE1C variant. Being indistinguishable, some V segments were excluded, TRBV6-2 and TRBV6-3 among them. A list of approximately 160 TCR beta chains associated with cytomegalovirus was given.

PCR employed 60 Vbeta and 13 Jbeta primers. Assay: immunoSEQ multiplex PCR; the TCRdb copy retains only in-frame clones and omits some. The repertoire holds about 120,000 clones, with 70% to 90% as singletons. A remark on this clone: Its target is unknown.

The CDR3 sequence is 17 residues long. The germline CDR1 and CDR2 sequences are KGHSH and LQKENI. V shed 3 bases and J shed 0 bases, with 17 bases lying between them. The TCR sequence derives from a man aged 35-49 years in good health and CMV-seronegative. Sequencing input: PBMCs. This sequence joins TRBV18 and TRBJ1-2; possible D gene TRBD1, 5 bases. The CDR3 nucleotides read TGTGCCAGCTCACCCCTCAACCCCCAACAGGCTAACTATGGCTACACCTTC. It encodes CASSPLNPQQANYGYTF. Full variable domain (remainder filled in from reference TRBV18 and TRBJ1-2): NAGVMQNPRHLVRRRGQEARLRCSPMKGHSHVYWYRQLPEEGLKFMVYLQKENIIDESGMPKERFSAEFPKEGPSILRIQQVVRGDSAAYFCASSPLNPQQANYGYTFGSGTRLTVV.